This TCR beta chain derives from a study of Tregs in tolerant kidney transplant recipients. V lost 3 bases to trimming and J lost 4 bases; unmatched junction nucleotides: 4. This CDR3 has 15 residues. In germline, CDR1 is SGHTA, CDR2 FQGNSA. A remark on this clone: The antigen remains unidentified.

Study-level points and caveats: The most relevant donor-specific Treg TCRbeta repertoire apparently came from expansion with activated donor B cells. In tolerant patients, donor-specific Tregs outgrew total Tregs, suggesting antigen-driven expansion.

TCRdb keeps only in-frame clones here, not all; method: immunoSEQ multiplex PCR. The data show 55,000 to 75,000 clones, 87% seen once. Mixed chimerism was transient after nonmyeloablative marrow transplants from related graft donors. Thawed PBMCs were FACS-sorted into unstimulated CD4+CD25+CD127- regulatory T cells, CD4+CD25- non-regulatory cells, CD4 and CD8 cells. The chain recombines TRBV7-2 with TRBJ2-2; 8 bases are a match to TRBD1. The sequence was obtained from a human patient who received a combined kidney and bone marrow transplant. Some of the T cells might come from the graft donor. Sample: CD4+ T cells from blood (PBMCs), taken 6 months after the transplant. CDR3 in amino acids: CASSFATGATGELFF. CDR3 nucleotide sequence: TGTGCCAGCAGCTTCGCGACAGGGGCCACCGGGGAGCTGTTTTTT.